The 7 T cell receptor beta chains reported below all come from one sample, sequenced in a study of technical replicates of blood from a handful of donors. Profiling relied on immunoSEQ multiplex PCR, and the TCRdb table lists in-frame clones only, not all of them. The table lists tens of thousands of clones, about 82% of them singletons. The specimen sequenced was PBMCs. These receptors all stem from a human donor in good health. Some clones in this sample may be carry-over from other donors' samples.

The chain uses TRBV28 and TRBJ1-2; TRBD1 agrees at 9 bases. This CDR3 has 14 amino acids. V dropped 2 bases and J dropped 8; count of bases not matched to a gene: 6. The germline CDR1 and CDR2 sequences are MDHEN and SYDVKM. The CDR3 coding sequence is TGTGCCAGCAGTTTAGGGGGACAGGGAGGGGGCTACACCTTC. It specifies CASSLGGQGGGYTF.

The chain recombines TRBV9 with TRBJ2-3; 12 nucleotides align to TRBD2. V lost 4 bases to trimming and J lost 2 bases; unmatched junction nucleotides: 5. Germline CDR1 reads SGDLS; CDR2 reads YYNGEE. The CDR3 runs 16 residues. Here the CDR3 DNA reads TGTGCCAGCAGCACCCGACTAGCGGGGGTCACAGATACGCAGTATTTT. Its translation is CASSTRLAGVTDTQYF.

The J gene is TRBJ2-2, the V gene TRBV18; D is perhaps TRBD1 (6 bases). V was pared by 2 bases and J by 2 bases, with 9 bases between. The CDR3 length is 15 residues. Germline V CDR1 and CDR2: KGHSH, LQKENI. The CDR3: CASSPGGRNTGELFF. CDR3 nucleotide sequence: TGTGCCAGCTCACCAGGGGGCCGAAACACCGGGGAGCTGTTTTTT.

The rearrangement joins TRBV10-3 to TRBJ1-1; 9 nucleotides match TRBD1. The CDR3 is 13 amino acids. CDR1 is ENHRY, CDR2 SYGVKD, per germline. The V segment lost 8 bases and the J segment 5 bases; nucleotides outside the gene matches: 6. The CDR3 DNA reads as TGTGCCATCCGGGACAGGGACAGGACTGAAGCTTTCTTT. This translates into CAIRDRDRTEAFF.

The chain employs TRBV27 and TRBJ1-1; 7 bases match TRBD1. V shed 5 bases, J shed 1 base, and the junction held 7 bases outside the gene matches. There are 15 residues in the CDR3. CDR1 is MNHEY and CDR2 is SMNVEV in the germline V gene (reference sequence). DNA for the CDR3: TGTGCCAGCAGTCCCTCCGACAGGGCGAACACTGAAGCTTTCTTT. Its translation is CASSPSDRANTEAFF.

This sequence joins TRBV6-6 and TRBJ1-1; perhaps TRBD1 as D (6 bases). Germline-derived CDR1 and CDR2 are MNHNY and SVGAGI (reference sequence). V was pared by 0 bases and J by 1 base, with 9 bases between. The CDR3 runs 15 residues. The CDR3 region is CASSYSGTQNTEAFF. CDR3 bases: TGTGCCAGCAGTTACTCAGGGACACAGAACACTGAAGCTTTCTTT.

This clone was seen once. The J gene is TRBJ2-3, the V gene TRBV30; D is perhaps TRBD1 (6 bases). V gave up 3 bases and J gave up 6 bases, with 16 bases separating them. The length of the CDR3 is 14 residues. Germline V CDR1 and CDR2: GTSNPN, SVGIG (reference sequence). The CDR3 coding sequence is TGTGCCTGGAGAGAGCGCGAACAGGGTGATACGCAGTATTTT. As protein: CAWREREQGDTQYF.